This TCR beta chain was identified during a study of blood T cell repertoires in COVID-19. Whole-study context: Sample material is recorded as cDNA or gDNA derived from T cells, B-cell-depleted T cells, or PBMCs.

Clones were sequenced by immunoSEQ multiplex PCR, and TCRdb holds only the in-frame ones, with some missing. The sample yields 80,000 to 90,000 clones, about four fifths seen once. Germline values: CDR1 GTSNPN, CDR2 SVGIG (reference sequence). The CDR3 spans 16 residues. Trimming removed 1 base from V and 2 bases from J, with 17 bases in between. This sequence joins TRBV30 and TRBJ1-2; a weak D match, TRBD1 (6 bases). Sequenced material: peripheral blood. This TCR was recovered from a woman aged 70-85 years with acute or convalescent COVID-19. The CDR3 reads CAWSEYVDRRNYGYTF. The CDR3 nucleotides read TGTGCCTGGAGTGAGTATGTTGACAGGCGGAACTATGGCTACACCTTC. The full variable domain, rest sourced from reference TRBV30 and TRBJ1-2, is SQTIHQWPATLVQPVGSPLSLECTVEGTSNPNLYWYRQAAGRGLQLLFYSVGIGQISSEVPQNLSASRPQDRQFILSSKKLLLSDSGFYLCAWSEYVDRRNYGYTFGSGTRLTVV.